The clone carrying this T cell receptor beta chain was found a few times. This sample is part of a study of T cell responses to AZD1222 COVID-19 vaccine. J lost 10 bases, V lost 5 bases, and 10 bases had no gene match. Germline V CDR1 and CDR2: PRHDT, FYEKMQ (reference sequence). This CDR3 is 16 amino acids long. Some clones are missing from TCRdb's copy, which holds only in-frame ones; the method was immunoSEQ multiplex PCR. The sample includes about 85,000 clones, 86% of them seen just once. This sequence joins TRBV13 and TRBJ2-1; 14 bases match TRBD2. This receptor was obtained from an adult in good health. Sequenced here: peripheral blood, sampled on day 0 of AZD1222 vaccination. CDR3 in amino acids: CASSIPGLAGVEEQFF. CDR3 DNA: TGTGCCAGCAGCATACCGGGACTAGCGGGAGTTGAGGAGCAGTTCTTC. The variable domain in full, completed from reference TRBV13 and TRBJ2-1, reads AAGVIQSPRHLIKEKRETATLKCYPIPRHDTVYWYQQGPGQDPQFLISFYEKMQSDKGSIPDRFSAQQFSDYHSELNMSSLELGDSALYFCASSIPGLAGVEEQFFGPGTRLTVL.